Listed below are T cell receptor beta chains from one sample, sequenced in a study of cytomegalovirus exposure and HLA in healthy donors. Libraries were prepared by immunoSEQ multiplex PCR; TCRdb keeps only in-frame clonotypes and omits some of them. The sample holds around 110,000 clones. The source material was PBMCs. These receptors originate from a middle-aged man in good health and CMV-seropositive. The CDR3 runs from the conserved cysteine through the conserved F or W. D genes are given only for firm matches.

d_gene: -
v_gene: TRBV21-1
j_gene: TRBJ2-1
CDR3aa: CASSKEKGGARNEQFF
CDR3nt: TGTGCCAGCAGCAAAGAAAAAGGAGGGGCGAGGAATGAGCAGTTCTTC

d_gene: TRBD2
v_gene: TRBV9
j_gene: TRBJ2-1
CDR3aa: CASSVFFTSGSEQFF
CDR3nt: TGTGCCAGCAGCGTATTTTTTACTAGCGGGAGTGAGCAGTTCTTC

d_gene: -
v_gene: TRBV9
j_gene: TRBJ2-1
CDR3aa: CASSSFNEQFF
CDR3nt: TGTGCCAGTTCTAGCTTTAATGAGCAGTTCTTC

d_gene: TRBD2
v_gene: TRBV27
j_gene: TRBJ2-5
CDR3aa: CASSSIRGGTLQETQYF
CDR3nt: TGTGCCAGCAGCTCCATCCGGGGGGGTACCCTCCAAGAGACCCAGTACTTC

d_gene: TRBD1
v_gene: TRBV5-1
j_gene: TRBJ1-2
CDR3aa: CASSLALTGGGYGYTF
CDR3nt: TGCGCCAGCAGCTTGGCCTTGACAGGGGGCGGGTATGGCTACACCTTC

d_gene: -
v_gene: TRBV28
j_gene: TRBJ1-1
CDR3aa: CASTRGGNTEAFF
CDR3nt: TGTGCCAGCACCAGAGGGGGGAACACTGAAGCTTTCTTT

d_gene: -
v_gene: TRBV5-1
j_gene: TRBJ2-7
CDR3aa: CASSPDEGVTYEQYF
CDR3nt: TGCGCCAGCAGCCCGGATGAGGGGGTTACCTACGAGCAGTACTTC

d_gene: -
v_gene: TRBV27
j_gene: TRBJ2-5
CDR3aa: CASSLLGDTQETQYF
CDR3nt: TGTGCCAGCAGTTTACTTGGGGACACCCAAGAGACCCAGTACTTC

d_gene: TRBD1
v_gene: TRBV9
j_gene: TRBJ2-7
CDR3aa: CASSESGTAAYEQYF
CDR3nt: TGTGCCAGCAGCGAGTCCGGGACAGCTGCCTACGAGCAGTACTTC

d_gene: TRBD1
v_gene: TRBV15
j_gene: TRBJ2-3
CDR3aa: CATSRAGTGSADTQYF
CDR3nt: TGTGCCACCAGCAGGGCGGGGACAGGGAGTGCAGATACGCAGTATTTT

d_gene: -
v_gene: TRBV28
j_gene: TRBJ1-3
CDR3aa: CASAFDIGNTIYF
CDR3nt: TGTGCCAGCGCCTTCGACATTGGAAACACCATATATTTT

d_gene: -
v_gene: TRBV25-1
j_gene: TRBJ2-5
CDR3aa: CASSESFRSYF
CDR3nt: TGTGCCAGCAGTGAAAGCTTTCGTTCGTACTTC

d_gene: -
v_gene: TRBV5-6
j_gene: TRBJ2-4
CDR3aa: CASSLDGSAGNIQYF
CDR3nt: TGTGCCAGCAGTTTGGACGGGTCGGCCGGGAACATTCAGTACTTC

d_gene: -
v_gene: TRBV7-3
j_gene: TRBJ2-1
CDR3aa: CASSLGSGTNEQFF
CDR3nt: TGTGCCAGCAGCTTGGGTAGCGGTACCAATGAGCAGTTCTTC

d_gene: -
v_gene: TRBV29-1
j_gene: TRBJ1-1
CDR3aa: CSTAGGSLEAFF
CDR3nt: TGCAGCACAGCGGGGGGCTCCCTGGAAGCTTTCTTT

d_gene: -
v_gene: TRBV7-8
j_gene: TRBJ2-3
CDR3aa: CASSLSLAADTQYF
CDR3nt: TGTGCCAGCAGCTTAAGCCTAGCCGCAGATACGCAGTATTTT

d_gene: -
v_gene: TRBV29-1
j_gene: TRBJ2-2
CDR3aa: CSVKAGSANTGELFF
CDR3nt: TGCAGCGTTAAGGCGGGTAGCGCGAACACCGGGGAGCTGTTTTTT

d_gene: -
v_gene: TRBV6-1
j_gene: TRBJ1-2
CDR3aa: CASSDLGDFNYGYTF
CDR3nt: TGTGCCAGCAGTGATCTCGGGGATTTTAACTATGGCTACACCTTC

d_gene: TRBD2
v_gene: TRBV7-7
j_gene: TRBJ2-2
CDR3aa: CASSFSLGLAAHTGELFF
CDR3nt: TGTGCTAGCAGCTTTTCCTTGGGACTAGCGGCACACACCGGGGAGCTGTTTTTT

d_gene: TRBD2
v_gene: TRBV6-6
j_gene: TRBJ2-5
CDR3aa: CASVSGTNWETQYF
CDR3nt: TGTGCCAGCGTTTCGGGGACTAACTGGGAGACCCAGTACTTC

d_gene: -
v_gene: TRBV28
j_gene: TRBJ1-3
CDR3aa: CASSLGGYGNTIYF
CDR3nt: TGTGCCAGCAGTCTCGGGGGTTATGGAAACACCATATATTTT

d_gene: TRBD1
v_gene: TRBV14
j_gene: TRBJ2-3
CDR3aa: CASSLRTGYTDTQYF
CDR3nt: TGTGCCAGCAGCCTTAGGACAGGATACACAGATACGCAGTATTTT

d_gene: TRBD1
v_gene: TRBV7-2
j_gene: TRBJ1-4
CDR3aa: CASSLDRGANEKLFF
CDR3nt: TGTGCCAGCAGCTTAGACAGGGGAGCAAATGAAAAACTGTTTTTT

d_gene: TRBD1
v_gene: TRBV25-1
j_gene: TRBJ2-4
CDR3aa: CASSVGQGIQYF
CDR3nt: TGTGCCAGCAGTGTGGGACAGGGGATTCAGTACTTC

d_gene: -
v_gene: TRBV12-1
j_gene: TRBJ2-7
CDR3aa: CASSCRDRHYEQYF
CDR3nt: TGTGCCAGCAGCTGCCGGGACAGGCACTACGAGCAGTACTTC

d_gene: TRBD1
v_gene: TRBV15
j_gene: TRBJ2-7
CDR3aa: CATSQDRAKYDEQYF
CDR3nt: TGTGCCACCAGCCAAGACAGGGCGAAGTATGACGAGCAGTACTTC

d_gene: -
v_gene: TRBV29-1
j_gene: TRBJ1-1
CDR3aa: CSVARFRKLNTEAFF
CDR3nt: TGCAGCGTTGCGCGATTTCGTAAGCTGAACACTGAAGCTTTCTTT

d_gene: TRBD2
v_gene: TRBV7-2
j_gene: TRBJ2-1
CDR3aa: CASSAPGTSGPYNEQFF
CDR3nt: TGTGCCAGCAGCGCCCCCGGGACTAGCGGGCCCTACAATGAGCAGTTCTTC

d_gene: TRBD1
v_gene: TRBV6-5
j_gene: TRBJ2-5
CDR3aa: CASKQGTETQYF
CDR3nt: TGTGCCAGCAAACAGGGGACGGAGACCCAGTACTTC

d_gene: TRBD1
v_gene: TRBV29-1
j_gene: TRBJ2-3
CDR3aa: CSVVRGRDRGLDTQYF
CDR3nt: TGCAGCGTTGTTCGGGGGCGGGACAGGGGTTTAGATACGCAGTATTTT

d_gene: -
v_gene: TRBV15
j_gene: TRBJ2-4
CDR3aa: CATATVAAIQYF
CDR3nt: TGTGCCACCGCGACAGTCGCGGCGATTCAGTACTTC

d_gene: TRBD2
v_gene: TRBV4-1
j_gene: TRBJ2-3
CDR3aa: CASSPTSGSGGDTQYF
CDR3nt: TGCGCCAGCAGCCCGACTAGCGGGAGTGGTGGAGATACGCAGTATTTT

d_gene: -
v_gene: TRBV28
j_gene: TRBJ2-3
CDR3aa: CASSLLSGEGDTQYF
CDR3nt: TGTGCCAGCAGTTTATTATCAGGGGAGGGAGATACGCAGTATTTT

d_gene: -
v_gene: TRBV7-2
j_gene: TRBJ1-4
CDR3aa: CASSLAGRGEKLFF
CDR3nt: TGTGCCAGCAGCTTAGCTGGACGGGGTGAAAAACTGTTTTTT

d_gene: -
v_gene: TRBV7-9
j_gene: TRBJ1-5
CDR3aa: CASSLAAVLRGYSNQPQHF
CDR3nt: TGTGCCAGCAGCTTAGCGGCGGTCTTAAGGGGATATAGCAATCAGCCCCAGCATTTT

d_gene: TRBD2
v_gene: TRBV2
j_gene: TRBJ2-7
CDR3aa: CASSASSGRLYEQYF
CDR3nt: TGTGCCAGCAGCGCATCTAGCGGGAGGCTCTACGAGCAGTACTTC

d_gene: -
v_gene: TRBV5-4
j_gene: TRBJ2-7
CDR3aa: CASSPGTNTYEQYF
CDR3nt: TGTGCCAGCAGCCCCGGGACAAATACCTACGAGCAGTACTTC

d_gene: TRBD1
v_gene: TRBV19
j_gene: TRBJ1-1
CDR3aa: CASSRDRGFATEAFF
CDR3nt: TGTGCCAGTAGTAGGGACAGGGGGTTCGCCACTGAAGCTTTCTTT

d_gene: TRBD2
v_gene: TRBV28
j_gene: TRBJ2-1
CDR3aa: CASSFPGLAGNEQFF
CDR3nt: TGTGCCAGCAGTTTCCCCGGACTAGCGGGCAATGAGCAGTTCTTC

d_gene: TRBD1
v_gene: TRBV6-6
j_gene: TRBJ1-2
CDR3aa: CASSKGGQVDGYTF
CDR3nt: TGTGCCAGCAGCAAAGGGGGACAGGTTGATGGCTACACCTTC

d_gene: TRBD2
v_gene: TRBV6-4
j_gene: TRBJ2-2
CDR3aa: CASRPTPTSGNHPGELFF
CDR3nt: TGTGCCAGCAGACCAACTCCGACTAGCGGGAACCATCCCGGGGAGCTGTTTTTT

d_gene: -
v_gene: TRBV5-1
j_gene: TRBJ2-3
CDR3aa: CASSLETNLRDTQYF
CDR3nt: TGCGCCAGCAGCTTGGAGACAAATCTTCGAGATACGCAGTATTTT

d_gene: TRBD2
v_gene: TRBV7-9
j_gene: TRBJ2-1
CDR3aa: CASSSPLAGGLLYNEQFF
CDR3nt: TGTGCCAGCAGCTCACCACTAGCGGGAGGCCTCCTCTACAATGAGCAGTTCTTC

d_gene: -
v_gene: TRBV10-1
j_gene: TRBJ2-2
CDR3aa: CASSDRVAGELFF
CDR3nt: TGCGCCAGCAGTGACAGGGTGGCCGGGGAGCTGTTTTTT

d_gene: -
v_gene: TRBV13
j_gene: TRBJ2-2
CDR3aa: CASSPGGVRGTGELFF
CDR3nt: TGTGCCAGCAGCCCAGGCGGGGTGCGAGGCACCGGGGAGCTGTTTTTT

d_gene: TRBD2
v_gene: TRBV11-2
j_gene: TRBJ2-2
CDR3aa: CASSLGTSGGNTGELFF
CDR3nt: TGTGCCAGCAGCTTAGGGACTAGCGGGGGGAACACCGGGGAGCTGTTTTTT

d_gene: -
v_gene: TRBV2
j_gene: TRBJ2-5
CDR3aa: CASTRRGYQETQYF
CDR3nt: TGTGCCAGCACCAGAAGAGGGTACCAAGAGACCCAGTACTTC

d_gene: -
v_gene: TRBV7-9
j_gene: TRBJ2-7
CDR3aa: CASSPRRETYEQYF
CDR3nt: TGTGCCAGCAGCCCTCGTCGCGAGACCTACGAGCAGTACTTC